These 20 T cell receptor beta chains originate from one sample sequenced in a study of identical twins. TCRdb fed the 5' RACE reads into MiXCR, producing one record per CDR3 protein. The data show fewer than 650,000 distinct CDR3 sequences, more than 9% seen once. These records were also assigned to another study, of yellow fever vaccine responses in identical twins.

The sample taken for sequencing was PBMCs. These receptor sequences come from a young woman in good health.

This CDR3 reads CASSPATTGTGTDTQYF. The CDR3 DNA is TGCGCCAGCAGCCCAGCCACGACAGGGACGGGGACAGATACGCAGTATTTT. The genes are TRBV5-1 and TRBJ2-3; TRBD1 aligns across 7 bases. CDR1 and CDR2 from the germline V gene are SGHRS and YFSETQ. Losses at the gene ends were 4 bases for V and 3 bases for J; bases not matched to a gene: 14. This CDR3 is 17 amino acids long.

The chain employs TRBV4-3 and TRBJ2-3, with 15 bases aligning to TRBD2. Germline V gene data show CDR1 as LGHNA and CDR2 as YSLEER. This CDR3 contains 18 residues. Trimming at V came to 3 bases and at J to 1 base, leaving 5 bases not matched to a gene. CDR3 amino acids: CASSHGLAGGPRTDTQYF. Here the CDR3 DNA reads TGCGCCAGCAGCCATGGACTAGCGGGAGGGCCACGCACAGATACGCAGTATTTT.

This clonotype was seen ten or more times. The V and J genes are TRBV29-1 and TRBJ2-1; D might be TRBD2 (6 bases). Trimming left V 7 bases short and J 6 bases short, with 10 bases between. CDR1 is SQVTM and CDR2 is ANQGSEA in the germline V gene. The CDR3 spans 11 residues. The DNA for the CDR3 is TGCAGCGGGCGACTAGTCAATGAGCAGTTCTTC. It translates to CSGRLVNEQFF.

This clonotype was picked up many times. The chain joins TRBV12-3 or TRBV12-4 to TRBJ2-5, with TRBD2 identical over 11 bases. CDR3 length: 15 amino acids. Trimming at V came to 5 bases and at J to 2 bases, leaving 4 bases not matched to a gene. CDR3 nucleotide sequence: TGTGCCAGCAGTCCGGGACTAGCGGCACAAGAGACCCAGTACTTC. Amino acid sequence: CASSPGLAAQETQYF.

This clonotype has only a few counts. The chain employs TRBV7-8 and TRBJ2-1; D call uncertain. V was clipped by 2 bases and J by 2 bases, with 16 bases between them. The CDR3 is 17 residues long. The germline V gene has CDR1 SGHVS and CDR2 FQNEAQ. The CDR3 region is CASSLSLFTLTYNEQFF. The CDR3 nucleotides read TGTGCCAGCAGCTTAAGTCTCTTCACTCTCACCTACAATGAGCAGTTCTTC.

Ten or more counts support this clonotype. The rearrangement uses TRBV12-3 or TRBV12-4 and TRBJ2-1, with TRBD2 matching over 8 bases. The CDR3 extends over 15 amino acids. V gave up 7 bases and J gave up 5 bases; unmatched junction bases: 10. For the CDR3, the DNA is TGTGCCAGCACCCGCGGGACTAGAGAGGACAATGAGCAGTTCTTC. This codes for CASTRGTREDNEQFF.

The V call is TRBV29-1, the J call TRBJ2-7; 7 bases are shared with TRBD1. Germline assignment: CDR1 SQVTM and CDR2 ANQGSEA. This CDR3 region has 15 residues. V gave up 3 bases and J gave up 0 bases; unmatched junction bases: 8. Here the CDR3 reads CSVEVGQASSYEQYF. CDR3 in DNA: TGCAGCGTTGAGGTTGGACAGGCAAGCTCCTACGAGCAGTACTTC.

V is TRBV20-1 and J is TRBJ2-3; 7 bases map to TRBD2. The CDR3 is made up of 17 amino acids. Looked up from germline, CDR1 is DFQATT and CDR2 is SNEGSKA (reference sequence). Losses at the gene ends were 5 bases for V and 2 bases for J; bases not matched to a gene: 16. As DNA, the CDR3 is TGCAGTGCTTTACCCCGGGACGCCGGGAGGTACACAGATACGCAGTATTTT. It encodes CSALPRDAGRYTDTQYF.

This clonotype was counted at least ten times. V usage is TRBV6-5 and J usage is TRBJ2-7; perhaps TRBD1 as D (6 bases). The germline V gene has CDR1 MNHEY and CDR2 SVGAGI. V was trimmed by 0 bases and J by 4 bases, leaving 16 bases between them. This CDR3 comprises 16 residues. The CDR3 protein is CASSYSATTGWYEQYF. CDR3 sequence (DNA): TGTGCCAGCAGTTACTCGGCTACCACAGGGTGGTACGAGCAGTACTTC.

The table lists this clonotype with many counts. The chain couples TRBV28 to TRBJ2-7; the D is unclear. The ends were cut back, 10 bases at V and 0 bases at J, with 10 bases in the middle. Germline CDR1 is MDHEN and CDR2 is SYDVKM. This CDR3 spans 12 amino acids. DNA of the CDR3: TGTGCCACGCGGACGAGCTCCTACGAGCAGTACTTC. Translating gives CATRTSSYEQYF.

This clonotype was observed a few times. V and J are TRBV27 and TRBJ1-2; 8 bases match TRBD1. Losses at the gene ends were 4 bases for V and 0 bases for J; bases not matched to a gene: 13. Germline V lookup: CDR1 MNHEY, CDR2 SMNVEV (reference sequence). The CDR3 spans 18 residues. Here the CDR3 DNA reads TGTGCCAGCAGTTCACTTTGGGACAGGCGCGGGGCTAACTATGGCTACACCTTC. Its protein is CASSSLWDRRGANYGYTF.

This clonotype turned up a few times. The V and J genes are TRBV6-2 or TRBV6-3 and TRBJ2-3; 14 bases are shared with TRBD2. The CDR3 has 15 amino acids. Germline lookup yields CDR1 MNHEY and CDR2 SVGEGT. V lost 2 bases, J lost 7 bases, and 2 bases stayed unmatched. Here the CDR3 DNA reads TGTGCCAGCAGTTACGGGACTAGCGGGAGTTATACGCAGTATTTT. Encoded protein: CASSYGTSGSYTQYF.

In its sample, this clonotype was seen many times. The rearrangement links TRBV14 to TRBJ2-1, with TRBD2 matching 9 bases. After removal of 0 bases from V and 2 bases from J, the junction contained 11 bases not matched to a gene. Germline-derived CDR1 and CDR2 are SGHDN and FVKESK. This CDR3 region has 19 residues. The CDR3 loop reads CASSQDRVLAGDPYNEQFF. CDR3 nucleotide sequence: TGTGCCAGCAGCCAAGATCGGGTACTAGCGGGTGATCCCTACAATGAGCAGTTCTTC.

Ten or more counts support this clonotype. The chain employs TRBV28 and TRBJ2-7; TRBD2 matches 7 bases. Germline CDR1 is MDHEN and CDR2 is SYDVKM. V lost 5 bases, J lost 3 bases, and 4 bases stayed unmatched. The CDR3 spans 13 residues. DNA for the CDR3: TGTGCCAGCAGTCCACTAGCGTTCTACGAGCAGTACTTC. Amino acids: CASSPLAFYEQYF. Combining the CDR3 with reference TRBV28 and TRBJ2-7 gives the whole variable domain DVKVTQSSRYLVKRTGEKVFLECVQDMDHENMFWYRQDPGLGLRLIYFSYDVKMKEKGDIPEGYSVSREKKERFSLILESASTNQTSMYLCASSPLAFYEQYFGPGTRLTVT.

V usage is TRBV27 and J usage is TRBJ2-5; 9 bases map to TRBD1. The CDR3 runs to 15 residues. V dropped 8 bases and J dropped 0; count of bases not matched to a gene: 7. Per germline, CDR1 MNHEY and CDR2 SMNVEV (reference sequence). For the CDR3, the DNA is TGTGCCAGCTTCCTTAGGACAGGGGACCAAGAGACCCAGTACTTC. Protein product: CASFLRTGDQETQYF.

This clonotype was counted between two and nine times. The chain is built from TRBV20-1 and TRBJ2-3; TRBD2 matches 11 bases. J lost 5 bases, V lost 4 bases, and 8 bases had no gene match. The V gene's germline CDR1 is DFQATT and CDR2 SNEGSKA (reference sequence). This CDR3 is 15 amino acids long. The CDR3 region is CSATPSGGRGDTQYF. CDR3 in DNA: TGCAGTGCTACCCCTAGCGGGGGGCGAGGAGATACGCAGTATTTT.

This clonotype was found a few times. The V and J genes are TRBV20-1 and TRBJ1-4; 8 nucleotides match TRBD1. Germline CDR1 DFQATT, CDR2 SNEGSKA (reference sequence). The ends lost 5 bases at V and 8 bases at J; junction bases unmatched: 7. The CDR3 loop spans 13 amino acids. CDR3 sequence reads: CSADRGGEEKLFF. The CDR3 nucleotides read TGCAGTGCTGACAGGGGCGGTGAAGAAAAACTGTTTTTT.

This clonotype showed up just a few times. The chain has TRBV6-2 or TRBV6-3 and TRBJ2-7; tentative D call: TRBD2 (5 bases). This CDR3 contains 12 residues. Germline loops: CDR1 MNHEY, CDR2 SVGEGT. Trimming removed 7 bases at V and 1 base at J, with 8 bases between. CDR3 amino acids: CASKGDSYEQYF. The CDR3 DNA sequence: TGTGCCAGCAAGGGAGATTCCTACGAGCAGTACTTC.

The chain employs TRBV7-2 and TRBJ2-7; 9 nucleotides agree with TRBD2. The ends lost 5 bases at V and 2 bases at J; junction bases unmatched: 10. This CDR3 spans 16 amino acids. The germline V gene has CDR1 SGHTA and CDR2 FQGNSA. Written as DNA, the CDR3 is TGTGCCAGCAGCCTTGATATAGCGGGAGCTACCTACGAGCAGTACTTC. It yields the protein CASSLDIAGATYEQYF.

This clonotype was seen a handful of times. J is TRBJ2-5 and V is TRBV12-3 or TRBV12-4; D may be TRBD2 (6 bases). Trimming removed 5 bases from V and 2 bases from J, with 12 bases in between. This CDR3 is 14 amino acids long. The CDR3 protein is CASSPRRVQETQYF. The CDR3 DNA is TGTGCCAGCAGTCCTAGGAGGGTACAAGAGACCCAGTACTTC.